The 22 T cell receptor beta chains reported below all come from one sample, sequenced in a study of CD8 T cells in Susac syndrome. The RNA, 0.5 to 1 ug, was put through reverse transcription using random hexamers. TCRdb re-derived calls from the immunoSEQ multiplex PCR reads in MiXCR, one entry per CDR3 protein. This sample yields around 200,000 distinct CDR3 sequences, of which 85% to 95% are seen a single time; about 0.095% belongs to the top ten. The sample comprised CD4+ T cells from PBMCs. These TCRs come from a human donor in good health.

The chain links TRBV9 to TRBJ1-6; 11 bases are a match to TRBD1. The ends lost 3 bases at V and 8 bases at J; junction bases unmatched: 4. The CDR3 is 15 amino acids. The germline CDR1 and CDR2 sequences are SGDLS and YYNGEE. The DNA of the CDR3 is TGTGCCAGCAGCGCGTCGGGACAGGGGGATTCACCCCTCCACTTT. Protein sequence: CASSASGQGDSPLHF.

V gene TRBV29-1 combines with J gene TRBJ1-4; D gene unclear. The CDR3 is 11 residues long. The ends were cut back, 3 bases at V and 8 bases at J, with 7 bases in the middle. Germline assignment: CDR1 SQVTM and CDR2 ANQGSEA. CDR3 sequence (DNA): TGCAGCGTTGAGTCCCAGGAAAAACTGTTTTTT. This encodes CSVESQEKLFF.

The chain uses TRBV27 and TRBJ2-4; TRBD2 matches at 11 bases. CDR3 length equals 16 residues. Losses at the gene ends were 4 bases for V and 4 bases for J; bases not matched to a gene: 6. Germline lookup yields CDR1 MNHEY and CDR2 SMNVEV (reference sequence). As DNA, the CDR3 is TGTGCCAGCAGTTCGGGGCGACTAGCGGGGAAAAACATTCAGTACTTC. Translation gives CASSSGRLAGKNIQYF.

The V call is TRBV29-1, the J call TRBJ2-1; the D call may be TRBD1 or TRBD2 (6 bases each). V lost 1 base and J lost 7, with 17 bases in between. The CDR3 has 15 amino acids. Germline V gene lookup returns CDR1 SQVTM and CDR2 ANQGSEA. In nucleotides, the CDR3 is TGCAGCGTTGAAGGGCCCTTCGGGGGCCTGAATGAGCAGTTCTTC. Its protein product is CSVEGPFGGLNEQFF.

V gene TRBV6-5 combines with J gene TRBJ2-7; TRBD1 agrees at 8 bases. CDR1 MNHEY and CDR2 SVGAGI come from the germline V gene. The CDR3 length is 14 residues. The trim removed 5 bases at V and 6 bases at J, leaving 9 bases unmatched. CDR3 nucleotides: TGTGCCAGCAGTCCCTCGGACAGGGCCGGCGAGCAGTACTTC. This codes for CASSPSDRAGEQYF.

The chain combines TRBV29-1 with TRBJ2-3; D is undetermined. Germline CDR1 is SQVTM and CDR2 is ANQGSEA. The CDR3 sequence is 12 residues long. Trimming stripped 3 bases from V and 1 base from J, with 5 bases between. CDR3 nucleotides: TGCAGCGTTGAGGCAGGCACAGATACGCAGTATTTT. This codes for CSVEAGTDTQYF.

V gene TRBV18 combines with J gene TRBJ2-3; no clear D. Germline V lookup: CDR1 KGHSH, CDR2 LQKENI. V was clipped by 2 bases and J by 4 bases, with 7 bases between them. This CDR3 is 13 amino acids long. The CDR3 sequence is CASSPGPADTQYF. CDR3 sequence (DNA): TGTGCCAGCTCACCAGGCCCGGCAGATACGCAGTATTTT. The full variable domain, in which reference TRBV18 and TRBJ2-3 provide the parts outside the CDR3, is NAGVMQNPRHLVRRRGQEARLRCSPMKGHSHVYWYRQLPEEGLKFMVYLQKENIIDESGMPKERFSAEFPKEGPSILRIQQVVRGDSAAYFCASSPGPADTQYFGPGTRLTVL.

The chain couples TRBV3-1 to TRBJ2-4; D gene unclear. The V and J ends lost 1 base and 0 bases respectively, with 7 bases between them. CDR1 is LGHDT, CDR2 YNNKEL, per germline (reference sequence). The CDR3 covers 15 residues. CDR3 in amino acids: CASSQVSLAKNIQYF. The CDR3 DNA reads TGTGCCAGCAGCCAAGTAAGCCTAGCCAAAAACATTCAGTACTTC. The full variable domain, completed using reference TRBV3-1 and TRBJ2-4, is DTAVSQTPKYLVTQMGNDKSIKCEQNLGHDTMYWYKQDSKKFLKIMFSYNNKELIINETVPNRFSPKSPDKAHLNLHINSLELGDSAVYFCASSQVSLAKNIQYFGAGTRLSVL.

CDR3 loop: CSARGGNQFF. The CDR3 nucleotides are TGCAGTGCTAGAGGGGGGAACCAGTTCTTC. The V gene is TRBV20-1, the J gene TRBJ2-1; D is possibly TRBD1 or TRBD2 (5 bases each). V lost 1 base, J lost 13 bases, and 8 bases lay in between. Germline V CDR1 and CDR2: DFQATT, SNEGSKA (reference sequence). The CDR3 is 10 residues long.

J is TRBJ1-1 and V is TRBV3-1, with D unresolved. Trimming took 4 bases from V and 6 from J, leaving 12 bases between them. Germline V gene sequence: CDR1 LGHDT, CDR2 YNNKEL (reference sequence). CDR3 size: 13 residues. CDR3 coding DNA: TGTGCCAGCAGCCGACTGCCCGCGTCTGAAGCTTTCTTT. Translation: CASSRLPASEAFF.

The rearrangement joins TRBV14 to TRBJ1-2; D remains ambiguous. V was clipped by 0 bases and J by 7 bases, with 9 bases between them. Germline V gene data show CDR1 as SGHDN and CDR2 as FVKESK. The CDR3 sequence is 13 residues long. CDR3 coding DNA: TGTGCCAGCAGCCAAGATGACGGTCCTGGCTACACCTTC. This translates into CASSQDDGPGYTF.

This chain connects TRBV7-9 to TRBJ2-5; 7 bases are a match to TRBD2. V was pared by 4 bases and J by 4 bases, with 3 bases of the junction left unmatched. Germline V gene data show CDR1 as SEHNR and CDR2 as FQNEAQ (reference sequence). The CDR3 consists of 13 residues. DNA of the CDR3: TGTGCCAGCAGCTCGGGGGGAACAGAGACCCAGTACTTC. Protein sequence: CASSSGGTETQYF.

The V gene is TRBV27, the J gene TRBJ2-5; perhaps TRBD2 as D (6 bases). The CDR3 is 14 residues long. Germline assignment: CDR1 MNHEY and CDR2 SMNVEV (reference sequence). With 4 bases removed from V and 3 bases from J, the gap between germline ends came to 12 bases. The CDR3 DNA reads TGTGCCAGCAGTTCCCGCTCTAGCGAAGAGACCCAGTACTTC. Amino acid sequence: CASSSRSSEETQYF.

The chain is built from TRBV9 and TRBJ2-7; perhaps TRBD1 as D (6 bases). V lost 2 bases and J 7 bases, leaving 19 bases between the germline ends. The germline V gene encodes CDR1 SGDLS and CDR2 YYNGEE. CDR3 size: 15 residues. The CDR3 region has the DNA TGTGCCAGCAGCGTTGATCAGGGGATCCTTCGGGAGCAGTACTTC. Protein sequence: CASSVDQGILREQYF.

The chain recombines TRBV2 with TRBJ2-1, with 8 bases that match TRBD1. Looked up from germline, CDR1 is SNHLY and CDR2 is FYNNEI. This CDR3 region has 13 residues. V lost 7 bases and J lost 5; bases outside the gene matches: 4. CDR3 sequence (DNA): TGTGCCAGCAACGGACAGGGACACAATGAGCAGTTCTTC. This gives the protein CASNGQGHNEQFF.

CDR3 in amino acids: CASSPGTSGRAGHQQFF. Written as DNA, the CDR3 is TGTGCCAGCTCACCAGGGACTAGCGGGAGGGCAGGCCATCAGCAGTTCTTC. J is TRBJ2-1 and V is TRBV18; TRBD2 agrees at 16 bases. V was clipped by 2 bases and J by 11 bases; unmatched bases: 9. Germline CDR1 KGHSH, CDR2 LQKENI. The CDR3 covers 17 residues.

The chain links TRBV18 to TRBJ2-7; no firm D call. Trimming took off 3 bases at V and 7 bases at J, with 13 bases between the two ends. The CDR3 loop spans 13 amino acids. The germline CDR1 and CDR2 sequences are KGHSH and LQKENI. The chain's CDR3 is CASSPSGLTEQYV. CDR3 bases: TGTGCCAGCTCACCTTCCGGGTTGACTGAGCAGTACGTC.

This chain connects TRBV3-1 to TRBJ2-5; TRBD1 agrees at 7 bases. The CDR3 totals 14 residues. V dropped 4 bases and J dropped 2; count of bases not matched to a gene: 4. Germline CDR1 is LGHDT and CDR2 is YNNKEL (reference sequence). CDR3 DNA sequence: TGTGCCAGCAGCCGACAGGGACAGCAAGAGACCCAGTACTTC. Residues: CASSRQGQQETQYF.

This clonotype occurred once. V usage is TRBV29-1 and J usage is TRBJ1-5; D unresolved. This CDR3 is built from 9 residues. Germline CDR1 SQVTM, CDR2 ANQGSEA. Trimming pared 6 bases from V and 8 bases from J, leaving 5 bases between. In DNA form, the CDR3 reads TGCAGCGTCGAGAAGCCCCAGCATTTT. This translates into CSVEKPQHF.

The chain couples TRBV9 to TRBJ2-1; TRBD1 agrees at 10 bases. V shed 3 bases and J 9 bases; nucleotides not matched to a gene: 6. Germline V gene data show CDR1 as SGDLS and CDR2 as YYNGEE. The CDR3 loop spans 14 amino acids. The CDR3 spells CASSAWTGGSEQFF. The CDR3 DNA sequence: TGTGCCAGCAGCGCATGGACAGGGGGAAGTGAGCAGTTCTTC.

CDR3 DNA: TGCGCCAGCAGCTCCTCATCAGCGAGCACAGATACGCAGTATTTT. This encodes CASSSSSASTDTQYF. The chain carries TRBV5-1 and TRBJ2-3, with D unclear. CDR1 is SGHRS, CDR2 YFSETQ, per germline. The CDR3 contains 15 residues. The germline V and J ends were trimmed by 3 bases and 0 bases, with 11 bases remaining between them.

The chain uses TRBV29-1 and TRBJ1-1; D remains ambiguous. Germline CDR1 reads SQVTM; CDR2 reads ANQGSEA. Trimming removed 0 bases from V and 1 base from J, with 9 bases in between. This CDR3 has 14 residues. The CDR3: CSVEDQRRNTEAFF. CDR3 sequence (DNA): TGCAGCGTTGAAGATCAGCGCAGGAACACTGAAGCTTTCTTT.